The 9 T cell receptor beta chains given below trace back to one sample, sequenced in a study of Ad26.COV2.S vaccination and SARS-CoV-2 variants. Treatment noted: 15 to 20 received Ad26.COV2.S at low or high dose, single or two shots; five or six received placebo; per-sample allocation not given. Day 63 after the first injection of vaccine or placebo was the sampling time. Only in-frame clones appear in the TCRdb table, and some are missing; sequencing was by immunoSEQ multiplex PCR. This sample has about 350,000 clones, with more than 85% found just once. Specimen: peripheral blood, collected in a trial of Ad26.COV2.S vaccine versus placebo. The receptors derive from a person between 18 and 65 years old who received the Ad26.COV2.S COVID-19 vaccine or a placebo.

This clone was seen a handful of times. CDR3 sequence reads: CAYGVGIRNSPLHF. In nucleotides, the CDR3 is TGTGCCTACGGCGTTGGAATCAGGAATTCACCCCTCCACTTT. This chain connects TRBV30 to TRBJ1-6; D unresolved. This CDR3 is 14 amino acids long. V was clipped by 7 bases and J by 7 bases, with 17 bases between them. Per germline, CDR1 GTSNPN and CDR2 SVGIG (reference sequence).

This clone occurred a few times. V is TRBV10-2 and J is TRBJ2-7; D is ambiguous. The CDR3 loop spans 12 amino acids. With 6 bases removed from V and 2 bases from J, the gap between germline ends came to 8 bases. Germline CDR1 and CDR2: WSHSY and SAAADI. The CDR3 nucleotides are TGCGCCAGCAGGCCCGGAGCCTACGAGCAGTACTTC. Translation: CASRPGAYEQYF.

The V gene is TRBV5-1, the J gene TRBJ2-5; tentatively, D is TRBD1 or TRBD2 (5 bases each). The V end was cut by 4 bases, the J end by 5 bases, with 18 bases between. The CDR3 contains 15 residues. From germline, CDR1 is SGHRS and CDR2 YFSETQ. The CDR3: CASSIRDPASETQYF. The CDR3 nucleotides read TGCGCCAGCAGCATCCGGGACCCGGCGAGCGAGACCCAGTACTTC.

This chain connects TRBV5-1 to TRBJ2-2; 7 nucleotides match TRBD1. The V gene's germline CDR1 is SGHRS and CDR2 YFSETQ. Trimming removed 2 bases from V and 7 bases from J; junction bases left unmatched: 14. This CDR3 comprises 17 residues. CDR3 nucleotide sequence: TGCGCCAGCAGCTTCTTACCCAACAGGGGCGGAGGCGGGGAGCTGTTTTTT. It yields the protein CASSFLPNRGGGGELFF.

The count of this clone is one. The rearrangement uses TRBV18 and TRBJ2-7; tentative D call: TRBD1 (6 bases). CDR3 length equals 16 residues. Deletions cut 5 bases from V and 2 bases from J, with 19 bases between. Germline V gene sequence: CDR1 KGHSH, CDR2 LQKENI. The CDR3 here is CASSLPRDRSPYEQYF. The CDR3 bases are TGTGCCAGCTCATTACCACGCGACAGGTCTCCCTACGAGCAGTACTTC.

The chain recombines TRBV15 with TRBJ2-1; 12 positions match TRBD2. CDR3 length: 17 residues. In germline, CDR1 is LNHNV, CDR2 YYDKDF (reference sequence). Trimming removed 1 base from V and 6 bases from J; junction bases left unmatched: 7. CDR3 region: CATSRGSTSGSGNEQFF. CDR3 nucleotide sequence: TGTGCCACCAGCAGAGGATCGACTAGCGGGAGTGGCAATGAGCAGTTCTTC.

The genes are TRBV6-2 or TRBV6-3 and TRBJ1-5; no firm D call. CDR1 MNHEY and CDR2 SVGEGT come from the germline V gene. With 5 bases removed from V and 0 bases from J, the gap between germline ends came to 14 bases. The CDR3 is 16 amino acids. Here the CDR3 DNA reads TGTGCCAGCAGTACTAGACTATCGAATAGCAATCAGCCCCAGCATTTT. Encoded protein: CASSTRLSNSNQPQHF.

V usage is TRBV4-1 and J usage is TRBJ2-2; tentative D call: TRBD1 (6 bases). The CDR3 contains 15 residues. Germline V gene data show CDR1 as MGHRA and CDR2 as YSYEKL. Trimming removed 0 bases from V and 5 bases from J, with 10 bases in between. The CDR3 loop reads CASSQEAQGTGELFF. The CDR3 region has the DNA TGCGCCAGCAGCCAAGAAGCACAGGGAACCGGGGAGCTGTTTTTT.

The genes are TRBV7-2 and TRBJ2-2; D remains unclear. Trimming took 5 bases from V and 5 from J, leaving 6 bases between them. The CDR3 is made up of 12 amino acids. Germline-derived CDR1 and CDR2 are SGHTA and FQGNSA. The CDR3 nucleotides are TGTGCCAGCAGCAAGTTGACCGGGGAGCTGTTTTTT. Its protein product is CASSKLTGELFF.